This TCR beta chain was retrieved from a study of CD8+ T cells in alopecia areata. This CDR3 region has 14 residues. Germline V lookup: CDR1 LGHNT, CDR2 FRNRAP. Trimming cost V 0 bases and J 3 bases, with 6 bases left between them. Following extraction, RNA underwent reverse transcription to cDNA, which served as the sequencing template. The repertoire was sequenced with immunoSEQ multiplex PCR; TCRdb's copy has only in-frame clones and lacks some. The sample lists some 130,000 clones, roughly 50% seen once, with roughly a sixth in the top ten. The genes are TRBV12-5 and TRBJ1-5, with no clear D. The sequenced sample was CD8+ T cells sorted from blood, obtained at week 0. The clonotype originates from a human donor with alopecia areata. CDR3 amino acids: CASGLVDLNQPQHF. DNA of the CDR3: TGTGCTAGTGGTTTGGTAGATCTCAATCAGCCCCAGCATTTT.